The clone carrying this T cell receptor (beta chain) appeared a few times. Its antigen is not known. From RNA transcripts, TCR beta CDR3 regions were amplified. When the TCR CDR3 underwent first-round RT-PCR, the HTBI primer set was used. TCRdb independently ran MiXCR on the multiplex PCR reads; one entry per CDR3 protein. The sample comprises hundreds of thousands of distinct CDR3 sequences, about 14% of which are singletons, and roughly 5.7% rests with the top ten. The diagnoses drew upon clinical symptoms, serum thyroxine and TRAb, thyroid ultrasound and orbital computed tomography. The sample comes from a study of T cells in Graves' hyperthyroidism and ophthalmopathy. Findings and limits, study-wide: Blood also contained most expanded thyroid clonotypes above 0.001.

The sample consisted of blood. The TCR sequence derives from a woman between 25 and 40 years old with Graves' hyperthyroidism that later progressed to Graves' ophthalmopathy.

CDR3 amino acids: CASSIQGAATDTQYF. The CDR3 coding sequence is TGTGCCAGTAGTATACAGGGGGCGGCCACAGATACGCAGTATTTT. The chain joins TRBV19 to TRBJ2-3, with 8 bases lining up with TRBD1. The CDR3 loop spans 15 amino acids. The germline CDR1 and CDR2 sequences are LNHDA and SQIVND (reference sequence). The ends lost 2 bases at V and 2 bases at J; junction bases unmatched: 3.